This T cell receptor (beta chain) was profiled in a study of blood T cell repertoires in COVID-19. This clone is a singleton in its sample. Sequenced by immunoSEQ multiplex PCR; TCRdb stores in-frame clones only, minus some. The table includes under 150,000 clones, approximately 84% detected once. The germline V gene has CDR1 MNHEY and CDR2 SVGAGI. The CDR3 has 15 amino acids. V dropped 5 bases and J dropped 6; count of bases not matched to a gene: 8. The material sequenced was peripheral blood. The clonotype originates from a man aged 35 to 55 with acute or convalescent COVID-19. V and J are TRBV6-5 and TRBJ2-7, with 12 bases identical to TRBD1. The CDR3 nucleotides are TGTGCCAGCAGTCCCCACGGGACAGGGGGCGGCGAGCAGTACTTC. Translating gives CASSPHGTGGGEQYF.